The 20 T cell receptor beta chains below come from one sample, sequenced in a study of patients and donors after allogeneic stem cell transplantation. TCRdb analysed the RT-PCR reads with MiXCR anew, one entry per CDR3 protein. Seen here are 400,000 to 450,000 distinct CDR3 sequences, roughly 17% observed once, and the top ten hold less than 8%. Specimen: blood, either unsorted or a sorted T cell fraction (not recorded which). Receptor source: a human donor who was either an allogeneic HSCT recipient or a stem cell or donor lymphocyte infusion donor (not recorded which). It is not recorded whose cells these are; they may come from a transplant donor.

This clonotype was recorded a few times. The CDR3 DNA is TGCAGTGCTAGGGGTGCGGGGTACACCGGGGAGCTGTTTTTT. This codes for CSARGAGYTGELFF. The V and J genes are TRBV20-1 and TRBJ2-2, with D maybe TRBD2 (6 bases). The CDR3 runs 14 residues. Trimming took 3 bases from V and 3 from J, leaving 11 bases between them. Germline V gene lookup returns CDR1 DFQATT and CDR2 SNEGSKA (reference sequence).

This clonotype was seen only a few times. This sequence joins TRBV4-1 and TRBJ2-7; D is tentatively TRBD1 or TRBD2 (6 bases each). The V gene's germline CDR1 is MGHRA and CDR2 YSYEKL. V gave up 6 bases and J gave up 2 bases, with 17 bases separating them. The CDR3 spans 15 residues. CDR3 nucleotide sequence: TGCGCCAGCAGACAGGGACTTCAGGGCCCCTACGAGCAGTACTTC. This translates into CASRQGLQGPYEQYF.

The V and J genes are TRBV10-3 and TRBJ2-2; D might be TRBD1 (5 bases). The CDR3 runs 14 residues. Trimming took 8 bases from V and 3 from J, leaving 13 bases between them. CDR1 is ENHRY, CDR2 SYGVKD, per germline. This chain's CDR3 is CAIGSSRDTGELFF. As DNA, the CDR3 is TGTGCCATCGGGTCGAGCAGGGACACCGGGGAGCTGTTTTTT.

This chain joins TRBV27 and TRBJ2-6; no clear D. V was clipped by 0 bases and J by 4 bases, with 19 bases between them. From germline, CDR1 is MNHEY and CDR2 SMNVEV (reference sequence). The CDR3 is 19 residues long. The CDR3 nucleotides are TGTGCCAGCAGTTTATCGCAACAGCTCCCATCGAGCGGGGCCAACGTCCTGACTTTC. Translated, it gives CASSLSQQLPSSGANVLTF. The whole variable domain, filled in from reference TRBV27 and TRBJ2-6, reads EAQVTQNPRYLITVTGKKLTVTCSQNMNHEYMSWYRQDPGLGLRQIYYSMNVEVTDKGDVPEGYKVSRKEKRNFPLILESPSPNQTSLYFCASSLSQQLPSSGANVLTFGAGSRLTVL.

J is TRBJ2-2 and V is TRBV6-1; 9 nucleotides align to TRBD1. The germline gives CDR1 MNHNS, CDR2 SASEGT. There are 15 residues in the CDR3. With 6 bases clipped from V and 3 bases from J, the junction kept 5 bases outside the gene matches. CDR3 sequence reads: CASRPRDRDTGELFF. The CDR3 bases are TGTGCCAGCAGGCCCCGGGACAGGGACACCGGGGAGCTGTTTTTT.

This clonotype was detected only once. The V and J genes are TRBV20-1 and TRBJ2-3; TRBD2 aligns across 8 bases. V dropped 2 bases and J dropped 4; count of bases not matched to a gene: 8. Germline V gene sequence: CDR1 DFQATT, CDR2 SNEGSKA (reference sequence). The CDR3 covers 15 residues. CDR3 coding DNA: TGCAGTGCTAGATCGGGGGGGGGAGGATCAGATACGCAGTATTTT. It is translated as CSARSGGGGSDTQYF.

In this sample, this clonotype turned up a few times. The J gene is TRBJ2-5, the V gene TRBV28; the match to TRBD2 covers 7 bases. Germline V gene sequence: CDR1 MDHEN, CDR2 SYDVKM. J gave up 4 bases and V 0 bases, and 14 bases lay outside the gene matches. CDR3 length: 18 amino acids. The CDR3 region has the DNA TGTGCCAGCAGTTTATGGACGGGGCGGGGGTCCTTTGGAGAGACCCAGTACTTC. Translation: CASSLWTGRGSFGETQYF.

In its sample, this clonotype was seen a few times. The CDR3, as DNA: TGTGCCAGCAGTTACTCGAGGGATAGGTCCTACGAGCAGTACTTC. This gives the protein CASSYSRDRSYEQYF. This chain links TRBV6-5 with TRBJ2-7; D perhaps matches TRBD2 (5 bases). Germline CDR1 is MNHEY and CDR2 is SVGAGI. Trimming removed 0 bases at V and 1 base at J, with 10 bases between. CDR3 length: 15 residues.

The chain joins TRBV7-6 to TRBJ2-2, with D unresolved. The V gene's germline CDR1 is SGHVS and CDR2 FNYEAQ. Trimming cost V 2 bases and J 0 bases, with 10 bases left between them. The CDR3 covers 16 residues. CDR3 region: CASSLRWAANTGELFF. The CDR3 DNA is TGTGCCAGCAGCTTACGATGGGCAGCGAACACCGGGGAGCTGTTTTTT.

V usage is TRBV3-1 and J usage is TRBJ1-5, with 7 bases aligning to TRBD1. Germline assignment: CDR1 LGHDT and CDR2 YNNKEL (reference sequence). V dropped 3 bases and J dropped 3; count of bases not matched to a gene: 5. This CDR3 is 15 amino acids long. The CDR3 DNA reads TGTGCCAGCAGCCATGGGGACAGATCCAATCAGCCCCAGCATTTT. It translates to CASSHGDRSNQPQHF. Filled out from reference TRBV3-1 and TRBJ1-5, the complete variable domain reads DTAVSQTPKYLVTQMGNDKSIKCEQNLGHDTMYWYKQDSKKFLKIMFSYNNKELIINETVPNRFSPKSPDKAHLNLHINSLELGDSAVYFCASSHGDRSNQPQHFGDGTRLSIL.

In its sample, this clonotype was seen a few times. The V gene is TRBV12-3 or TRBV12-4, the J gene TRBJ2-7; 7 nucleotides line up with TRBD1. This CDR3 spans 12 amino acids. V lost 9 bases and J lost 5; bases outside the gene matches: 7. The CDR3 is CASMVGGHEQYF. The CDR3 bases are TGTGCCAGTATGGTAGGGGGCCACGAGCAGTACTTC.

This clonotype was counted a few times. This chain joins TRBV10-3 and TRBJ2-7, with D unresolved. The V gene lost 2 bases and the J gene lost 2 bases, with 13 bases spanning the gap. The germline V gene encodes CDR1 ENHRY and CDR2 SYGVKD. The CDR3 is 15 amino acids. The CDR3 sequence is CAISEPQALTYEQYF. The CDR3 DNA sequence: TGTGCCATCAGTGAGCCCCAGGCCCTTACCTACGAGCAGTACTTC.

Ten or more counts support this clonotype. The V call is TRBV6-5, the J call TRBJ1-3; D is undetermined. The V gene lost 2 bases and the J gene lost 0 bases, with 5 bases spanning the gap. Germline loops: CDR1 MNHEY, CDR2 SVGAGI. The CDR3 is 14 residues long. The CDR3 sequence is CASSYEVSGNTIYF. Here the CDR3 DNA reads TGTGCCAGCAGTTACGAGGTCTCTGGAAACACCATATATTTT.

The V call is TRBV18, the J call TRBJ1-3; unclear D gene. CDR3 length equals 14 residues. Trimming removed 2 bases from V and 8 bases from J, with 13 bases in between. The germline V gene has CDR1 KGHSH and CDR2 LQKENI. The CDR3 DNA reads TGTGCCAGCTCACCAGGACCGGAGGGATACACCATATATTTT. Translated, it gives CASSPGPEGYTIYF.

The genes are TRBV20-1 and TRBJ2-1; possibly TRBD2 for D (7 bases). The CDR3 consists of 12 residues. The V end was cut by 5 bases, the J end by 6 bases, with 11 bases between. Germline V gene data show CDR1 as DFQATT and CDR2 as SNEGSKA (reference sequence). The CDR3, as DNA: TGCAGTGCTGAGAGGGGGGGCAATGAGCAGTTCTTC. It specifies CSAERGGNEQFF.

The rearrangement uses TRBV5-1 and TRBJ1-1; D may be TRBD1 (6 bases). V lost 6 bases to trimming and J lost 3 bases, with 12 bases between them. The CDR3 is 13 amino acids. Germline CDR1 reads SGHRS; CDR2 reads YFSETQ. CDR3 DNA sequence: TGCGCCAGCATGGGGGGCGAGGACACTGAAGCTTTCTTT. Protein product: CASMGGEDTEAFF. The whole variable domain, remainder taken from reference TRBV5-1 and TRBJ1-1, is KAGVTQTPRYLIKTRGQQVTLSCSPISGHRSVSWYQQTPGQGLQFLFEYFSETQRNKGNFPGRFSGRQFSNSRSEMNVSTLELGDSALYLCASMGGEDTEAFFGQGTRLTVV.

The table lists this clonotype with many counts. This CDR3 reads CASSPGGAGDTEAFF. For the CDR3, the DNA is TGTGCCAGCAGCCCAGGGGGCGCGGGCGACACTGAAGCTTTCTTT. J is TRBJ1-1 and V is TRBV9; 8 bases fit TRBD1. With 4 bases clipped from V and 3 bases from J, the junction kept 8 bases outside the gene matches. This CDR3 has 15 residues. Germline loops: CDR1 SGDLS, CDR2 YYNGEE.

The count of this clonotype is one. J is TRBJ2-3 and V is TRBV7-3; unclear D gene. The germline V gene encodes CDR1 SGHTA and CDR2 FQGTGA. V was cut by 6 bases and J by 6 bases, with 13 bases left in between. The CDR3 has 13 residues. Written as DNA, the CDR3 is TGTGCCAGCAGTGTTAGGGCCAGGGATACGCAGTATTTT. This translates into CASSVRARDTQYF.

This clonotype occurred many times. V and J are TRBV12-3 or TRBV12-4 and TRBJ2-7, with 10 bases fitting TRBD1. The CDR3 runs 14 residues. The junction had 8 bases not matched to a gene; V was cut back by 5 bases and J by 7 bases. The CDR3 bases are TGTGCCAGCAGTCGACGACAGGGGGCGGTTGAGCAGTACTTC. It yields the protein CASSRRQGAVEQYF.

The table lists this clonotype with a count of one. The chain uses TRBV9 and TRBJ1-4; D is unresolved. Trimming cost V 0 bases and J 3 bases, with 12 bases left between them. Germline V gives CDR1 SGDLS, CDR2 YYNGEE. The CDR3 extends over 16 amino acids. CDR3 loop: CASSVGPRRANEKLFF. CDR3 sequence (DNA): TGTGCCAGCAGCGTAGGGCCCCGGAGAGCTAATGAAAAACTGTTTTTT.